A selection of T cell receptor beta chains follows, all from one sample in a study of CD8 T cells in Susac syndrome. Each CDR3 protein gets one entry after TCRdb re-called the immunoSEQ multiplex PCR reads with MiXCR. This table holds about 300,000 distinct CDR3 sequences, 92% found once. The sequencing sample was made of CD4+ T cells from PBMCs. These receptors came from a human donor with multiple sclerosis. CDR3s include the opening cysteine and the closing phenylalanine or tryptophan. The order of the fields is V gene, clone size, J gene, CDR3 length, D gene, CDR3 protein, CDR3 DNA. The D gene is left open where the match is weak. Clone size appears in some rows only: once, few, many, or a class for an expanded clone.

>TRBV2|NA|TRBJ1-2|13|NA
CASSGPNLYGYTF
TGTGCCAGCAGCGGCCCAAATCTCTATGGCTACACCTTC
>TRBV19|few|TRBJ1-6|16|TRBD1
CASSPSRDRGRAPLHF
TGTGCCAGTAGTCCTTCCCGGGACAGGGGCCGTGCACCCCTCCACTTT
>TRBV7-2|NA|TRBJ2-3|14|TRBD1
CASSLERGPYTQYF
TGTGCCAGCAGCTTAGAGAGGGGGCCATATACGCAGTATTTT
>TRBV15|NA|TRBJ1-2|15|TRBD1
CATSRDRVHGYGYTF
TGTGCCACCAGCAGGGACAGGGTTCATGGGTATGGCTACACCTTC
>TRBV20-1|NA|TRBJ1-1|14|NA
CSASLTGLNTEAFF
TGCAGTGCTTCCCTAACAGGGCTGAACACTGAAGCTTTCTTT
>TRBV20-1|NA|TRBJ2-3|15|NA
CSAQPSHVITDTQYF
TGCAGTGCCCAACCATCGCATGTTATCACAGATACGCAGTATTTT
>TRBV25-1|NA|TRBJ1-1|13|NA
CASSEWGNTEAFF
TGTGCCAGCAGTGAATGGGGGAACACTGAAGCTTTCTTT
>TRBV29-1|NA|TRBJ1-2|13|NA
CSVVPGDGYGYTF
TGCAGCGTTGTCCCCGGGGATGGCTATGGCTACACCTTC
>TRBV6-2/TRBV6-3|once|TRBJ2-7|15|TRBD2
CASSPTTSGIYEQYF
TGTGCCAGCAGCCCGACGACTAGCGGGATCTACGAGCAGTACTTC
>TRBV5-4|NA|TRBJ2-2|16|TRBD1
CASSPHSGGLGGELFF
TGTGCCAGCAGCCCCCATTCAGGGGGCCTCGGCGGGGAGCTGTTTTTT
>TRBV28|NA|TRBJ2-7|15|TRBD1
CASSLSPGQTYEQYF
TGTGCCAGCAGTTTATCCCCGGGACAGACCTACGAGCAGTACTTC
>TRBV9|NA|TRBJ1-1|13|NA
CASSPPPTTEAFF
TGTGCCAGCAGCCCTCCCCCGACTACTGAAGCTTTCTTT
>TRBV4-1|NA|TRBJ2-5|13|NA
CASSQAVKETQYF
TGCGCCAGCAGCCAAGCTGTAAAAGAGACCCAGTACTTC
>TRBV12-3/TRBV12-4|NA|TRBJ2-1|19|TRBD2
CASSSGLAGGPSSYNEQFF
TGTGCCAGCAGTTCCGGACTAGCGGGAGGGCCTAGCTCCTACAATGAGCAGTTCTTC
>TRBV5-1|NA|TRBJ2-5|12|NA
CASSLLKETQYF
TGCGCCAGCAGCTTACTAAAAGAGACCCAGTACTTC
>TRBV4-1|NA|TRBJ2-1|16|NA
CASSQENPQWGNEQFF
TGCGCCAGCAGCCAAGAGAACCCCCAGTGGGGCAATGAGCAGTTCTTC
>TRBV6-4|NA|TRBJ1-1|13|NA
CASSEGWETEAFF
TGTGCCAGCAGTGAAGGGTGGGAAACTGAAGCTTTCTTT
>TRBV11-2|NA|TRBJ2-1|14|NA
CASSLNAKRDEQFF
TGTGCCAGCAGCTTAAACGCTAAACGGGATGAGCAGTTCTTC
>TRBV3-1|NA|TRBJ2-6|16|NA
CASSQGSSSGANVLTF
TGTGCCAGCAGCCAAGGGTCAAGCTCTGGGGCCAACGTCCTGACTTTC
>TRBV30|NA|TRBJ2-2|14|TRBD2
CAWKRGANTGELFF
TGTGCCTGGAAGCGGGGGGCAAACACCGGGGAGCTGTTTTTT
>TRBV20-1|NA|TRBJ1-1|11|NA
CSARPNTEAFF
TGCAGTGCTAGGCCGAACACTGAAGCTTTCTTT
>TRBV7-9|NA|TRBJ2-5|17|NA
CASSPSATWGFRETQYF
TGTGCCAGCAGCCCGAGCGCGACATGGGGGTTTCGGGAGACCCAGTACTTC